This TCR beta chain was identified during a study of T cells in Graves' hyperthyroidism and ophthalmopathy. TCR beta CDR3 regions were amplified from RNA transcripts. A first-round RT-PCR of the TCR CDR3 used the HTBI primer set. TCRdb recomputed calls from the multiplex PCR reads with MiXCR, one row per CDR3 protein. The data show approximately 250,000 distinct CDR3 sequences, roughly 22% seen once. V lost 5 bases to trimming and J lost 5 bases; unmatched junction nucleotides: 10. Germline CDR1 is PRHDT and CDR2 is FYEKMQ (reference sequence). The length of the CDR3 is 15 residues. A patient was excluded if there was uncontrolled infection, other autoimmune disease, pregnancy or lactation. This clonotype was seen at least ten times.

The sample was blood. This clonotype originated in a woman aged 40 to 50 with Graves' ophthalmopathy. The chain carries TRBV13 and TRBJ2-5, with 8 bases matching TRBD2. CDR3 in DNA: TGTGCCAGCAGCCTGATGGGACTAGGTGGGGAGACCCAGTACTTC. Translation: CASSLMGLGGETQYF.